This TCR beta chain was identified in a study of T cell changes during pregnancy in multiple sclerosis. The V end lost 4 bases, the J end lost 0 bases, and 13 bases lay between the germline ends. The CDR3 has 16 amino acids. The germline CDR1 and CDR2 sequences are SGHDT and YYEEEE. Clones were read by immunoSEQ multiplex PCR, and TCRdb kept only the in-frame ones, dropping some. Seen here are around 52,000 clones, about 90% observed once, and the top ten hold 0.2%. The source is a female donor with multiple sclerosis, enrolled in a pregnancy study. Material: CD4+ T cells from peripheral blood mononuclear cells, obtained in the second trimester of pregnancy. The V and J genes are TRBV5-6 and TRBJ1-4, with D uncertain. The CDR3 spells CASSNLKGATNEKLFF. The CDR3 DNA sequence: TGTGCCAGCAGCAACTTAAAGGGAGCAACTAATGAAAAACTGTTTTTT.